The 31 T cell receptor beta chains reported below all come from one sample, sequenced in a study of tumor-infiltrating lymphocytes in primary liver carcinoma. Both RNA and DNA were isolated together from around 18-30 mg of bulk tissue that had not been sorted. Total RNA amounting to 500 ng was the source from which TCR beta cDNA was made with a constant-region primer. Researchers made the TCR beta libraries by running three nested multiplex PCR rounds with slightly modified ARM-PCR. TRBV1-TRBV30 forward primers paired with a C-beta reverse primer were used in the first two PCR rounds, which ran approximately 10 cycles each. Each CDR3 protein gets one entry after TCRdb re-called the multiplex PCR reads with MiXCR. The data contain about 32,000 distinct CDR3 sequences, 70% to 85% of them singletons. The sample taken for sequencing was liver tumor tissue from sampling region 4. Specified subset: tumor region T4, right-lateral pole. All receptors derive from a man in his forties with primary liver carcinoma and hepatitis B virus infection.

A word on this clonotype: Germline and junction disagree at one end, which may indicate a read error. This rearrangement joins TRBV12-3 or TRBV12-4 to TRBJ2-1, with TRBD1 as a possible D gene (6 bases). CDR3 length: 13 amino acids. The CDR3 coding sequence is TGTGCCAGTAATCTCGGACAGAACAATGAGCGGTTCTTC. It encodes CASNLGQNNERFF.

A remark on this clonotype: One junction end does not reproduce the germline sequence, and a read error may be involved. The rearrangement links TRBV11-3 to TRBJ2-3, with 7 nucleotides matching TRBD2. From germline, CDR1 is SGHNT and CDR2 YENEEA. The CDR3 runs 15 residues. The CDR3 nucleotides read TGTGTCAGCAGCCCGGGGGGACTCCATGGCGGAACACAGTATTTT. Protein product: CVSSPGGLHGGTQYF.

Points on this clonotype: Germline and junction disagree at one end, which may indicate a read error. The gene calls are TRBV2 and TRBJ2-7; D perhaps matches TRBD1 (5 bases). Germline CDR1 SNHLY, CDR2 FYNNEI. This CDR3 has 12 residues. The CDR3, as DNA: TGTGCCAGCTTTCTGGACACCTACGAGCACTACTTC. Translating gives CASFLDTYEHYF.

By frequency in the sample, this clonotype is medium-sized (0.01 to 0.1%). The genes are TRBV12-5 and TRBJ2-5, with TRBD1 matching 10 bases. From germline, CDR1 is LGHNT and CDR2 FRNRAP. CDR3 length equals 15 residues. V trimming: 4 bases; J trimming: 1 base; junction bases outside the gene matches: 3. The chain's CDR3 is CASGSDRGLQETQYF. The CDR3 DNA reads TGTGCTAGTGGTTCCGACAGGGGGCTCCAAGAGACCCAGTACTTC.

This chain joins TRBV12-3 or TRBV12-4 and TRBJ2-5, with D possibly being TRBD1 (6 bases). The V gene lost 9 bases and the J gene lost 5 bases, with 16 bases spanning the gap. The CDR3 is 13 residues long. The CDR3 DNA reads as TGTGCCAGTAGCTTGATGCAGGGGGAGACCCAGTACTTC. Encoded protein: CASSLMQGETQYF.

This sequence joins TRBV29-1 and TRBJ2-7; D is perhaps TRBD2 (6 bases). Between the trimmed V and J ends, which lost 4 bases and 4 bases, there was a span of 17 bases. The germline V gene has CDR1 SQVTM and CDR2 ANQGSEA. The CDR3 covers 14 residues. The CDR3 DNA reads as TGCAGCGTTGGGGTTAGCGGTGGTCCTTACGAGCAGTACTTC. The encoded protein is CSVGVSGGPYEQYF.

Concerning this clonotype: A read error may account for a junction end that differs from germline. The chain carries TRBV30 and TRBJ1-1; the D is unclear. Germline V gene lookup returns CDR1 GTSNPN and CDR2 SVGIG (reference sequence). The CDR3 length is 14 residues. In DNA form, the CDR3 reads TGTGTCTGGAGTGTACGGGCCGGTAACACCGAAGCTTTCTTT. Its protein is CVWSVRAGNTEAFF. Together with reference TRBV30 and TRBJ1-1, the CDR3 gives the full variable domain: SQTIHQWPATLVQPVGSPLSLECTVEGTSNPNLYWYRQAAGRGLQLLFYSVGIGQISSEVPQNLSASRPQDRQFILSSKKLLLSDSGFYLCVWSVRAGNTEAFFGQGTRLTVV.

This clonotype occurred once. The chain recombines TRBV29-1 with TRBJ1-1; weak D call: TRBD1 (5 bases). The V end was cut by 7 bases, the J end by 5 bases, with 14 bases between. Germline CDR1 SQVTM, CDR2 ANQGSEA. This CDR3 comprises 12 residues. The CDR3 loop is CSGREGVTEAFF. CDR3 DNA sequence: TGCAGCGGCAGAGAAGGGGTTACTGAAGCTTTCTTT.

V and J are TRBV29-1 and TRBJ2-7; D might be TRBD1 (5 bases). This CDR3 spans 15 amino acids. Germline V gene lookup returns CDR1 SQVTM and CDR2 ANQGSEA. As DNA, the CDR3 is TGCGGTGTACGTCCTTCCAGGGTCAAGTCCTACGAGCAGTACTTC. It codes for CGVRPSRVKSYEQYF.

This rearrangement joins TRBV29-1 to TRBJ2-3; D tentatively fits TRBD1 or TRBD2 (5 bases each). Trimming took 5 bases from V and 4 from J, leaving 16 bases between them. The CDR3 is 14 amino acids. CDR1 and CDR2 from the germline V gene are SQVTM and ANQGSEA. CDR3 sequence reads: CSVSEAGTSDTQYF. The DNA of the CDR3 is TGCAGCGTTTCCGAGGCAGGGACGTCAGATACGCAGTATTTT.

Worth noting for this clonotype: The CDR3 does not end in the conserved phenylalanine or tryptophan, so this is likely a read error. The chain carries TRBV6-1 and TRBJ1-5; 7 bases agree with TRBD1. Germline assignment: CDR1 MNHNS and CDR2 SASEGT. The CDR3 length is 15 residues. J lost 4 bases, V lost 8 bases, and 11 bases had no gene match. The CDR3 DNA follows: TGTGCCAGCCGAATGATTAGGGACAGTAATCAGCCCCAGCATTCT. Translating gives CASRMIRDSNQPQHS.

As regards this clonotype: One end of the junction fails to match germline, which may point to a read error. The rearrangement uses TRBV14 and TRBJ2-2; the D gene is possibly TRBD1 (6 bases). CDR1 and CDR2 from the germline V gene are SGHDN and FVKESK. CDR3 length: 16 residues. The CDR3 bases are TGTGTCAGCAGGCCCAGAGGACAGTCCAACACCGGGGAGCTGTTTTTT. Its protein is CVSRPRGQSNTGELFF.

For this clonotype: One end of the junction is discordant with germline, which a read error may explain. The chain is built from TRBV2 and TRBJ1-2, with D possibly TRBD1 on 5 matching bases. Germline V gene lookup returns CDR1 SNHLY and CDR2 FYNNEI. There are 14 residues in the CDR3. The CDR3 DNA follows: TGTACCAGCGGTGTTAGACGGGGGGTCTATGGCTACACCTTC. Residues: CTSGVRRGVYGYTF.

In regard to this clonotype: At one boundary the junction diverges from the germline segment, which might be a read error. The chain is built from TRBV5-6 and TRBJ1-5; TRBD1 agrees at 7 bases. This CDR3 is built from 14 residues. Germline CDR1 is SGHDT and CDR2 is YYEEEE. The CDR3 DNA is TGTGCCAACAGCTTGCCCGTAGGGGGCGGTACCCAGCATTTT. Translated: CANSLPVGGGTQHF.

In regard to this clonotype: Compared with germline, one end of the junction differs, possibly owing to a read error. J is TRBJ2-3 and V is TRBV11-2; 14 bases are shared with TRBD2. Germline V gene lookup returns CDR1 SGHAT and CDR2 FQNNGV. This CDR3 region has 16 residues. The CDR3 here is CASSSGLAGVAVTQYF. The CDR3 DNA reads TGTGCCAGTAGTTCGGGACTAGCGGGAGTGGCAGTTACGCAGTATTTC.

This clonotype was detected a few times. This clone may be a read error of a much larger clone one base away. The rearrangement links TRBV2 to TRBJ2-4; the D gene is possibly TRBD1 (5 bases). CDR3 size: 16 residues. Germline CDR1 reads SNHLY; CDR2 reads FYNNEI. The CDR3 DNA reads TGTGCCAGCAGTGAAGAGTGGGGCGGCGCCAAAAGCATTCAGTACTTC. This codes for CASSEEWGGAKSIQYF.

This clonotype turned up a few times. The chain joins TRBV7-2 to TRBJ2-5; the D is unclear. The CDR3 contains 14 residues. Trimming stripped 0 bases from V and 1 base from J, with 6 bases between. CDR1 SGHTA and CDR2 FQGNSA come from the germline V gene. This chain's CDR3 is CASSLAVFQETQYF. CDR3 in DNA: TGTGCCAGCAGCTTAGCGGTCTTCCAAGAGACCCAGTACTTC. The whole variable domain, remainder taken from reference TRBV7-2 and TRBJ2-5, is GAGVSQSPSNKVTEKGKDVELRCDPISGHTALYWYRQSLGQGLEFLIYFQGNSAPDKSGLPSDRFSAERTGGSVSTLTIQRTQQEDSAVYLCASSLAVFQETQYFGPGTRLLVL.

The chain has TRBV6-9 and TRBJ2-2; TRBD1 is a possible D gene (5 bases). V lost 8 bases, J lost 14 bases, and 21 bases lay in between. The CDR3 runs to 13 residues. The V gene's germline CDR1 is MNHGY and CDR2 SVAAGI. The CDR3 DNA sequence: TGTGCCAGCGCCAGGATGGACACCGGTGACCTGTTTTTT. This encodes CASARMDTGDLFF.

Concerning this clonotype itself: This CDR3 is missing its conserved last phenylalanine or tryptophan, likely due to a read error. It is unclear where the CDR3 begins or ends on the DNA, so no DNA is shown, and the CDR3 is as TCRdb lists it. The V gene is TRBV12-3 or TRBV12-4, the J gene TRBJ2-5; TRBD2, the table's D call, was not compared with the DNA. The CDR3 region is 13 residues in length, termini included. CDR3 protein: CASSRSGTENLYL.

The sample holds one count of this clonotype. In this CDR3 the conserved last residue, phenylalanine or tryptophan, is missing, so a read error is likely. The limits of the CDR3 on the DNA are not certain, so only TCRdb's listed CDR3 is given. The chain is built from TRBV14 and TRBJ2-6. The germline V gene has CDR1 SGHDN and CDR2 FVKESK. The CDR3 extends over 15 residues, inclusive of both ends. CDR3 amino acids: CASSQGAAGANALSY.

The chain carries TRBV30 and TRBJ2-1; weak D call: TRBD2 (7 bases). V was cut by 8 bases and J by 9 bases, with 26 bases left in between. Per the germline V gene, CDR1 is GTSNPN and CDR2 is SVGIG (reference sequence). The CDR3 totals 15 residues. For the CDR3, the DNA is TGTGCCCGGAAAGGGATTGACCTAGGGGGGGGTGAGCAGTTCTTC. This gives the protein CARKGIDLGGGEQFF.

About this clonotype: At one end, the junction sequence differs from germline, possibly due to a read error. This chain connects TRBV12-3 or TRBV12-4 to TRBJ1-5, with a weak D call TRBD1 (5 bases). The CDR3 is made up of 16 amino acids. The CDR3 sequence: CASSPSGHGRAQPQHF. The CDR3 region has the DNA TGTGCCAGCAGTCCCTCAGGACATGGGAGGGCTCAGCCTCAGCATTTT.

On this clonotype: One junction end disagrees with the germline gene, perhaps due to a read error. The chain couples TRBV11-2 to TRBJ2-6, with a tentative D call TRBD1 (5 bases). CDR1 is SGHAT and CDR2 is FQNNGV in the germline V gene. The CDR3 contains 18 residues. CDR3: CASISWVPNLSGANILTF. CDR3 DNA sequence: TGTGCCAGCATCAGCTGGGTACCAAATCTCTCTGGGGCCAACATCCTGACTTTC.

Note on this clonotype: The junction shows a germline mismatch at one end, possibly a read error. The chain is built from TRBV5-1 and TRBJ2-2, with TRBD2 matching 10 bases. The CDR3 contains 17 residues. Germline V gene lookup returns CDR1 SGHRS and CDR2 YFSETQ. CDR3 nucleotide sequence: TGCGCCATCAGCTTTGGACTAGCGGCAGGGAACACCGGGGAGCTGTTTTTT. This translates into CAISFGLAAGNTGELFF.

Concerning this clonotype itself: At one end the junction does not follow the germline gene, possibly because of a read error. The gene calls are TRBV5-1 and TRBJ2-7, with 8 bases identical to TRBD2. The CDR3 length is 15 residues. Germline lookup yields CDR1 SGHRS and CDR2 YFSETQ. This CDR3 is CASRPRGGNSYEQCF. DNA for the CDR3: TGCGCCAGCCGCCCCCGGGGGGGGAACTCCTACGAGCAGTGCTTC.

The rearrangement joins TRBV5-5 to TRBJ2-3; possibly TRBD2 for D (6 bases). Germline V gives CDR1 SGHKS, CDR2 YYEKEE (reference sequence). The CDR3 is 16 residues long. V was cut by 4 bases and J by 6 bases, with 21 bases left in between. The CDR3 sequence is CASSLLAAGGRDTQYF. CDR3 in DNA: TGTGCCAGCAGCCTCTTAGCGGCTGGAGGGAGGGATACGCAGTATTTT.

The chain couples TRBV7-9 to TRBJ2-5; tentative D call: TRBD1 (5 bases). V was trimmed by 5 bases and J by 2 bases, leaving 15 bases between them. The CDR3 runs 15 residues. Germline CDR1 SEHNR, CDR2 FQNEAQ (reference sequence). The CDR3 here is CASSQTTGLQETQYF. CDR3 in DNA: TGTGCCAGCAGCCAAACCACAGGTCTACAAGAGACCCAGTACTTC.

A single count supports this clonotype. This chain connects TRBV29-1 to TRBJ1-1; 8 bases line up with TRBD1. The CDR3 loop spans 15 amino acids. J was trimmed by 1 base and V by 7 bases; bases with no gene match: 11. Germline V gene sequence: CDR1 SQVTM, CDR2 ANQGSEA. The CDR3 here is CSAGQEGYQNTEAFF. As DNA, the CDR3 is TGCAGCGCGGGACAGGAAGGCTACCAGAACACTGAAGCTTTCTTT. The full variable domain, completed using reference TRBV29-1 and TRBJ1-1, is SAVISQKPSRDICQRGTSLTIQCQVDSQVTMMFWYRQQPGQSLTLIATANQGSEATYESGFVIDKFPISRPNLTFSTLTVSNMSPEDSSIYLCSAGQEGYQNTEAFFGQGTRLTVV.

On this clonotype: The missing conserved phenylalanine or tryptophan at the end of this CDR3 makes a read error likely. The chain recombines TRBV11-1 with TRBJ2-2; D might be TRBD1 or TRBD2, each matching 5 bases. This CDR3 is 16 amino acids long. Germline V gives CDR1 SGHAT, CDR2 FQDESV (reference sequence). Trimming stripped 7 bases from V and 5 bases from J, with 20 bases between. As DNA, the CDR3 is TGTGCCAGCATCTTCATTTTGGGACGGAATACCGGGGAGCTGTTTTCT. It codes for CASIFILGRNTGELFS.

The chain joins TRBV11-3 to TRBJ2-1, with D tentatively TRBD2 (5 bases). Trimming removed 0 bases at V and 10 bases at J, with 7 bases between. Germline-derived CDR1 and CDR2 are SGHNT and YENEEA. The CDR3 extends over 12 amino acids. Here the CDR3 DNA reads TGTGCCAGCAGCTTAGACGAGCGGGAGCAGTTCTTC. Translating it yields CASSLDEREQFF.

Remarks on this clonotype: One end of the junction is discordant with germline, which a read error may explain. V is TRBV12-3 or TRBV12-4 and J is TRBJ2-1; no clear D gene. The CDR3 contains 15 residues. Here the CDR3 reads CASSFARTSYNEKSF. DNA of the CDR3: TGTGCCAGCAGTTTCGCGAGAACCTCCTACAATGAGAAGTCCTTC.